The next 14 T cell receptor beta chains were all read from a single sample in a study of cytomegalovirus exposure and HLA in healthy donors. 13 Jbeta primers and 60 Vbeta primers were used for the PCR. Produced via immunoSEQ multiplex PCR; TCRdb's table is partial and in-frame only. The data contain tens of thousands of clones, approximately 80% of them seen just once; the ten biggest clones take up more than 2.5%. The source material was PBMCs. The receptors were sampled from a man between 18 and 29 years old in good health and CMV-seronegative.

This chain connects TRBV6-5 to TRBJ2-7, with TRBD2 as a possible D gene (6 bases). This CDR3 is built from 13 residues. The germline V gene encodes CDR1 MNHEY and CDR2 SVGAGI. Trimming pared 5 bases from V and 7 bases from J, leaving 15 bases between. The CDR3 nucleotides are TGTGCCAGCAGTCCCGGCCCTGCGGGAGAGCAGTACGTC. Protein: CASSPGPAGEQYV.

The chain uses TRBV10-3 and TRBJ2-2; 10 bases agree with TRBD1. The CDR3 is made up of 16 amino acids. V shed 0 bases and J 6 bases; nucleotides not matched to a gene: 4. Looked up from germline, CDR1 is ENHRY and CDR2 is SYGVKD. This CDR3 reads CAISESTGQGSGELFF. In DNA form, the CDR3 reads TGTGCCATCAGTGAGTCGACGGGACAGGGGTCCGGGGAGCTGTTTTTT.

The chain is built from TRBV19 and TRBJ2-1; TRBD1 is a possible D gene (6 bases). Looked up from germline, CDR1 is LNHDA and CDR2 is SQIVND (reference sequence). The germline V and J ends were trimmed by 3 bases and 8 bases, with 11 bases remaining between them. The CDR3 length is 13 residues. The CDR3 spells CASSMQGSDEQFF. CDR3 nucleotide sequence: TGTGCCAGTAGTATGCAGGGGAGCGATGAGCAGTTCTTC.

J is TRBJ1-6 and V is TRBV5-1; possible D gene TRBD1, 6 bases. The CDR3 has 14 amino acids. Per germline, CDR1 SGHRS and CDR2 YFSETQ. Trimming removed 5 bases at V and 7 bases at J, with 13 bases between. In DNA form, the CDR3 reads TGCGCCAGCAGGTCACAGGGATCCAATTCACCCCTCCACTTT. It encodes CASRSQGSNSPLHF.

This rearrangement joins TRBV9 to TRBJ2-1; TRBD2 is a possible D gene (6 bases). CDR1 is SGDLS, CDR2 YYNGEE, per germline. The CDR3 has 14 amino acids. The ends were cut back, 3 bases at V and 12 bases at J, with 19 bases in the middle. CDR3 sequence reads: CASSGRAWGSGQFF. CDR3 sequence (DNA): TGTGCCAGCAGCGGGAGGGCATGGGGGTCCGGGCAGTTCTTC.

This chain joins TRBV5-1 and TRBJ2-2, with 7 bases fitting TRBD1. Looked up from germline, CDR1 is SGHRS and CDR2 is YFSETQ. The CDR3 length is 16 residues. V was pared by 3 bases and J by 2 bases, with 7 bases of the junction left unmatched. CDR3 loop: CASSSSTGTNTGELFF. The CDR3 DNA reads TGCGCCAGCAGCTCGTCGACAGGGACCAACACCGGGGAGCTGTTTTTT.

This rearrangement joins TRBV19 to TRBJ1-2, with D uncertain. The CDR3 covers 14 residues. Germline loops: CDR1 LNHDA, CDR2 SQIVND (reference sequence). The V end was cut by 6 bases, the J end by 6 bases, with 17 bases between. The CDR3: CASSRDKGSHGYTF. The CDR3 DNA reads as TGTGCCAGTAGCCGTGATAAAGGGAGTCATGGCTACACCTTC.

The chain recombines TRBV19 with TRBJ2-7; D is perhaps TRBD2 (6 bases). Trimming took 1 base from V and 3 from J, leaving 10 bases between them. The CDR3 length is 14 residues. Per the germline V gene, CDR1 is LNHDA and CDR2 is SQIVND (reference sequence). The CDR3 nucleotides read TGTGCCAGTAGTATAGCGGGGGTTGGCTACGAGCAGTACTTC. Translating gives CASSIAGVGYEQYF.

The genes are TRBV7-2 and TRBJ1-6; possible D gene TRBD1, 6 bases. There are 16 residues in the CDR3. Germline CDR1 is SGHTA and CDR2 is FQGNSA. Trimming took off 5 bases at V and 6 bases at J, with 17 bases between the two ends. The CDR3 spells CASSHFRGAGNSPLHF. For the CDR3, the DNA is TGTGCCAGCAGCCATTTCCGGGGGGCTGGTAATTCACCCCTCCACTTT.

The chain uses TRBV5-8 and TRBJ2-3; D ambiguous. V lost 0 bases, J lost 2 bases, and 7 bases lay in between. Germline V CDR1 and CDR2: SGHTS, YDEGEE. The CDR3 loop spans 14 amino acids. The DNA of the CDR3 is TGTGCCAGCAGCTTGGCGGTCGCCACAGATACGCAGTATTTT. Translated: CASSLAVATDTQYF.

V is TRBV5-1 and J is TRBJ1-6; 8 positions match TRBD1. Unmatched junction bases numbered 9, after V lost 4 bases and J lost 6 bases. The CDR3 contains 16 residues. Germline V gene lookup returns CDR1 SGHRS and CDR2 YFSETQ. In DNA form, the CDR3 reads TGCGCCAGCAGCCTGGGACAGGCTCTTCTTAATTCACCCCTCCACTTT. This translates into CASSLGQALLNSPLHF.

This clone turned up a few times. V and J are TRBV9 and TRBJ2-5; 9 bases map to TRBD2. CDR3 size: 15 residues. Trimming cost V 2 bases and J 2 bases; bases outside gene matches: 4. CDR1 and CDR2 (germline): SGDLS, YYNGEE. CDR3: CASSVTSGLQETQYF. CDR3 nucleotides: TGTGCCAGCAGCGTGACTAGCGGACTACAAGAGACCCAGTACTTC.

The chain joins TRBV9 to TRBJ1-2, with 10 bases fitting TRBD1. Germline CDR1 and CDR2: SGDLS and YYNGEE. The CDR3 runs 18 residues. The J segment lost 4 bases and the V segment lost 1 base, leaving 13 bases of the junction unmatched. The CDR3: CASSVRSTGTGDSYGYTF. The CDR3 DNA is TGTGCCAGCAGCGTAAGAAGCACAGGGACAGGGGACTCCTATGGCTACACCTTC. Full variable domain (rest looked up from reference TRBV9 and TRBJ1-2): DSGVTQTPKHLITATGQRVTLRCSPRSGDLSVYWYQQSLDQGLQFLIQYYNGEERAKGNILERFSAQQFPDLHSELNLSSLELGDSALYFCASSVRSTGTGDSYGYTFGSGTRLTVV.

The chain recombines TRBV4-2 with TRBJ1-1, with 7 nucleotides matching TRBD1. Germline V CDR1 and CDR2: LGHNA, YNFKEQ. The CDR3 contains 15 residues. With V trimmed by 4 bases and J by 7 bases, 12 bases remained unmatched. CDR3 in amino acids: CASSPTGTTMVEAFF. CDR3 DNA sequence: TGTGCCAGCAGCCCGACAGGGACGACTATGGTTGAAGCTTTCTTT.